Detailed here is one TCR beta chain. This entry is derived from a study of blood T cell repertoires in COVID-19. The wider study: From T cells, B-cell-depleted T cells, or PBMCs came the material, which was cDNA or gDNA.

CDR1 and CDR2 from the germline V gene are SGHRS and YFSETQ. The J segment lost 9 bases and the V segment lost 0 bases, leaving 6 bases of the junction unmatched. CDR3 length: 15 residues. Original methodology: Estimates of nucleated cell counts were drawn from the amplification of reference gene primers. Repertoires were generated with immunoSEQ multiplex PCR, while TCRdb's copy carries only in-frame clones and drops some. That table gives V, J and clone size, and the DNA gave D and trimming. The table records about 95,000 clones, 84% of them present only once. This TCR was sampled from a human donor in a cohort sampled during active COVID-19. Material: peripheral blood. The chain couples TRBV5-1 to TRBJ2-1, with 10 bases lining up with TRBD2. The CDR3 DNA is TGCGCCAGCAGCTTGGTGTCTAGCGGGAGCGTTGAGCAGTTCTTC. Amino acid sequence: CASSLVSSGSVEQFF.